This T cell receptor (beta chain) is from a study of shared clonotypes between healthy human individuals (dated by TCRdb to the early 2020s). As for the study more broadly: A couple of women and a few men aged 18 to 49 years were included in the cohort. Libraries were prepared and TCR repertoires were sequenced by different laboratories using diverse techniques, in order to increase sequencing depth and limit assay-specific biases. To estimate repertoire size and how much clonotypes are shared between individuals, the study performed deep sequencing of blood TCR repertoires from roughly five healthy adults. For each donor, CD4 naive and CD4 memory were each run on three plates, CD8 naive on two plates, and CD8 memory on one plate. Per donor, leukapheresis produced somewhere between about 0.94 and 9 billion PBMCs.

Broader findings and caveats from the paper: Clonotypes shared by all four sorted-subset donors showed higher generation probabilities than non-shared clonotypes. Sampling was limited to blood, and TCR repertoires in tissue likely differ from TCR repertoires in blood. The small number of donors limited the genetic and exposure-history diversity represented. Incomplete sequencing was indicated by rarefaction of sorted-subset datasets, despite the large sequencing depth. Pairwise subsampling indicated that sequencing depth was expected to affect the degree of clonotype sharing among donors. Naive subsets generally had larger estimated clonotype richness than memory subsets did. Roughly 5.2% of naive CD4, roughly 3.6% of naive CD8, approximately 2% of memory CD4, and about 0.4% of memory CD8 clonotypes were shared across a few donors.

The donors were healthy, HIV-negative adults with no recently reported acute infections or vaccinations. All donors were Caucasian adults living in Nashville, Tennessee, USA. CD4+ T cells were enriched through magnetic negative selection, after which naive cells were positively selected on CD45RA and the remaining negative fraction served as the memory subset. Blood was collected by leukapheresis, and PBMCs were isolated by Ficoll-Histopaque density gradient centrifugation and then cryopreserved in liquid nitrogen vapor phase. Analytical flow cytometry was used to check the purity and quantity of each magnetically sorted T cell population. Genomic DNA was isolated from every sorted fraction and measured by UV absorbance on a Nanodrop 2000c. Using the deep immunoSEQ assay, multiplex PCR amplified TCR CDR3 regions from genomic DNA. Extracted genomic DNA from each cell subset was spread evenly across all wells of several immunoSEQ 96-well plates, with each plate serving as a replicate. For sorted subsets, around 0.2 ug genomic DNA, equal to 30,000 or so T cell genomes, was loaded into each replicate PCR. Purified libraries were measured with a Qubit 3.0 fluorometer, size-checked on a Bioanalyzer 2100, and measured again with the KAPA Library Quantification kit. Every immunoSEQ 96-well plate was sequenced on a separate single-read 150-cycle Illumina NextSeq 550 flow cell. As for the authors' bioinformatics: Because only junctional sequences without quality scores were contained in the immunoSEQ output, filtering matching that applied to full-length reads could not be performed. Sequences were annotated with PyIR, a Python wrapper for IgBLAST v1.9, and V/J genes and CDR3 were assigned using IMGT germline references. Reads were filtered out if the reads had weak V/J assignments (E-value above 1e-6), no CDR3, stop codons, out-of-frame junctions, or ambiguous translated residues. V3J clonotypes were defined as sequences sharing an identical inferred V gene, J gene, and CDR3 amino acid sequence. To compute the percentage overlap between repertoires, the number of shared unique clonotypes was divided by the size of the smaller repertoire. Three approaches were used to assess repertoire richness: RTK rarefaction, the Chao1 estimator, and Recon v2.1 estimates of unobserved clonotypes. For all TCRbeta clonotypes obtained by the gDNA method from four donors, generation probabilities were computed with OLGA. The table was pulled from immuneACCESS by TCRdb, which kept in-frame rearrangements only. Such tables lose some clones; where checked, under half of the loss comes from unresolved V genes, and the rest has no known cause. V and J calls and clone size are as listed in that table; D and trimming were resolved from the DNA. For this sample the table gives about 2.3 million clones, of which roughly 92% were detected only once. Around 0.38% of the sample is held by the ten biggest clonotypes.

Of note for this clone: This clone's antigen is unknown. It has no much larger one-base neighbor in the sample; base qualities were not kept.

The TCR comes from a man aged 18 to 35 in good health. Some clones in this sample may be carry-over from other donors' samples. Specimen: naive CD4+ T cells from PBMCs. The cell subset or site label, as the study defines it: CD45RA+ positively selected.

The CDR3: CASSGLAWNEQYF. The nucleotide sequence is TGTGCCAGCAGCGGACTAGCGTGGAACGAGCAGTACTTC. The chain is assembled from TRBV6-1 and TRBJ2-7; 9 central bases correspond to TRBD2. The junction shows trimming of 6 bases on V and 5 bases on J, and the gene matches do not reach 5 bases of it. CDR1 and CDR2 were assigned from the germline V gene as MNHNS and SASEGT. From the cysteine through the phenylalanine, the CDR3 covers 13 amino acids. Of all the DNA, just the CDR3 is kept, 39 bases in frame from base 1.